This T cell receptor beta chain appears in the sequencing data of a study of cytomegalovirus exposure and HLA in healthy donors. Study information: The Caucasian-associated ancestry cluster held over 65% of under 450 genotyped donors.

Deletions cut 5 bases from V and 1 base from J, with 17 bases between. This CDR3 is 16 amino acids long. CDR1 SGHVS and CDR2 FNYEAQ come from the germline V gene. The PCR used 60 Vbeta and 13 Jbeta primers. Clones were sequenced by immunoSEQ multiplex PCR, and TCRdb holds only the in-frame ones, with some missing. The specimen's table records about 210,000 clones. The V gene is TRBV7-6, the J gene TRBJ1-1; D remains unclear. Sequencing was done on a sample of PBMCs. The receptor was derived from a woman aged 30 to 39 in good health and CMV-seropositive. The CDR3 reads CASSPRGSGWNTEAFF. The CDR3 coding sequence is TGTGCCAGCAGCCCTAGAGGAAGTGGGTGGAACACTGAAGCTTTCTTT.